This note documents a single T cell receptor (beta chain) sequence. Documented time point: baseline, week 1 (first vaccination visit). Treatment reported: pre-vaccination baseline after standard-of-care therapy. Profiling relied on immunoSEQ multiplex PCR, and the TCRdb table lists in-frame clones only, not all of them. The sample includes about 68,000 clones, approximately 85% of them seen just once. The source of the sample is a study of a mutant IDH1 vaccine in newly diagnosed glioma. Study context: Most had both radiotherapy and temozolomide beforehand; others had only one.

The J segment lost 6 bases and the V segment lost 6 bases, leaving 9 bases of the junction unmatched. There are 14 residues in the CDR3. In germline, CDR1 is SEHNR, CDR2 FQNEAQ (reference sequence). The rearrangement links TRBV7-9 to TRBJ2-7; 9 positions agree with TRBD1. Specimen: PBMCs, collected from a glioma patient treated with radiotherapy, temozolomide or both. The sequence came from a man aged 45 to 65 with glioma. In DNA, the CDR3 is TGTGCCAGCAGTCCTTGGACAGGGGCTTCCGAGCAGTACTTC. Its protein product is CASSPWTGASEQYF.